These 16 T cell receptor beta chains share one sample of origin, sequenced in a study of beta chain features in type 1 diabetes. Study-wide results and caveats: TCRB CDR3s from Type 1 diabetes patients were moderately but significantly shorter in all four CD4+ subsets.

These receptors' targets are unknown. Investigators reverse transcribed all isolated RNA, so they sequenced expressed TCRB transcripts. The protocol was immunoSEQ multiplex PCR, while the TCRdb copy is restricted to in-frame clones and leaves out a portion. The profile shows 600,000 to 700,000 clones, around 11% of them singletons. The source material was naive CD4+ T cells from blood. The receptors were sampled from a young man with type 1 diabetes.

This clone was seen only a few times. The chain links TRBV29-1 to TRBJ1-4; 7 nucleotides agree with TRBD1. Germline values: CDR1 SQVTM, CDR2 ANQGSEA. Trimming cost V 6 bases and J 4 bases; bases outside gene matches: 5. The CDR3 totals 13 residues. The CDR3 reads CSVRTGYNEKLFF. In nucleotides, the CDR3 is TGCAGCGTGAGGACAGGCTATAATGAAAAACTGTTTTTT.

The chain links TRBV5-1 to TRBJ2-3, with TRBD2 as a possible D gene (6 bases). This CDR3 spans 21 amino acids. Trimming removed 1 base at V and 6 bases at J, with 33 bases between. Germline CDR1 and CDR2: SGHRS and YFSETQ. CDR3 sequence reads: CASSLSTGGYEPRGTIDTQYF. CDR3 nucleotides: TGCGCCAGCAGCTTGAGCACAGGTGGCTACGAACCACGGGGGACGATTGATACGCAGTATTTT.

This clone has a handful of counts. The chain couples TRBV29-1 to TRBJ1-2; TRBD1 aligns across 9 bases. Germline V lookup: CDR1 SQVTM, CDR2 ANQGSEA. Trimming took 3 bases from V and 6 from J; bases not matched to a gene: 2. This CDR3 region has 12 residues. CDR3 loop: CSVDTGGDGYTF. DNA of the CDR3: TGCAGCGTTGATACAGGGGGCGATGGCTACACCTTC. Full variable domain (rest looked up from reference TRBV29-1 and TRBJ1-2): SAVISQKPSRDICQRGTSLTIQCQVDSQVTMMFWYRQQPGQSLTLIATANQGSEATYESGFVIDKFPISRPNLTFSTLTVSNMSPEDSSIYLCSVDTGGDGYTFGSGTRLTVV.

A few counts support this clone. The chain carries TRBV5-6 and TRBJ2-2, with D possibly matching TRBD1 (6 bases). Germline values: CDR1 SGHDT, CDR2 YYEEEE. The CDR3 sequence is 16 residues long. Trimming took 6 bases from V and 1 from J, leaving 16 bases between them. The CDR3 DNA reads TGTGCCAGCACCCCCTGGACAGCCAAGAACACCGGGGAGCTGTTTTTT. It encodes CASTPWTAKNTGELFF.

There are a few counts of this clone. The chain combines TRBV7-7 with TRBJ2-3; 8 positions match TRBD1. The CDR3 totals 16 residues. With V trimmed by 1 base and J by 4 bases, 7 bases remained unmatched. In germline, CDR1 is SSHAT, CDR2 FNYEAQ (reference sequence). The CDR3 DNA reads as TGTGCCAGCAGCTTAGGACAGGGGAGTGGGGCAGATACGCAGTATTTT. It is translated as CASSLGQGSGADTQYF. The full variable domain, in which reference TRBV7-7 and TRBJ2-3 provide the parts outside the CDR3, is GAGVSQSPRYKVTKRGQDVTLRCDPISSHATLYWYQQALGQGPEFLTYFNYEAQPDKSGLPSDRFSAERPEGSISTLTIQRTEQRDSAMYRCASSLGQGSGADTQYFGPGTRLTVL.

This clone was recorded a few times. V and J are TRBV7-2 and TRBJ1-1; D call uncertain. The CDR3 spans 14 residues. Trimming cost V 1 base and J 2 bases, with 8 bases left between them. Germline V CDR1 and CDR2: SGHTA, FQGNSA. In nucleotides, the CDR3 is TGTGCCAGCAGCTTAGAGGGCCATAACACTGAAGCTTTCTTT. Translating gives CASSLEGHNTEAFF.

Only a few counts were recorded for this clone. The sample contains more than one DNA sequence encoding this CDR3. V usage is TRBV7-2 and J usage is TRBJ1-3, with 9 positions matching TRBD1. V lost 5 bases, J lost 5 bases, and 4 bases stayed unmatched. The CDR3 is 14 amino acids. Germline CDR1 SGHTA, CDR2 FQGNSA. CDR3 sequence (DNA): TGTGCCAGCAGCCCGGGACAGGGAAGAAACACCATATATTTT. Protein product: CASSPGQGRNTIYF. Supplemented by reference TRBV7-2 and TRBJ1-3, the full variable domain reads GAGVSQSPSNKVTEKGKDVELRCDPISGHTALYWYRQSLGQGLEFLIYFQGNSAPDKSGLPSDRFSAERTGGSVSTLTIQRTQQEDSAVYLCASSPGQGRNTIYFGEGSWLTVV.

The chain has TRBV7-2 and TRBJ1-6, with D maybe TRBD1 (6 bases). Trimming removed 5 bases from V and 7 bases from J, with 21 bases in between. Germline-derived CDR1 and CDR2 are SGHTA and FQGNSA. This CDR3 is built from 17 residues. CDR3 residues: CASSINPTGSNNSPLHF. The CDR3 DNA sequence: TGTGCCAGCAGCATCAATCCCACAGGGTCGAACAATTCACCCCTCCACTTT.

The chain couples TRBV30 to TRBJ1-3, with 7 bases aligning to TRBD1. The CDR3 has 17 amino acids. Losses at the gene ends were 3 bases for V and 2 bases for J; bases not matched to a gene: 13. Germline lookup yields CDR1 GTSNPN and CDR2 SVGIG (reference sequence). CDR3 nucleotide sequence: TGTGCCTGGAGAACTATTGCCCGACAGGGAGCTGGAAACACCATATATTTT. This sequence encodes CAWRTIARQGAGNTIYF. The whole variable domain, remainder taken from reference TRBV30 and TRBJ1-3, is SQTIHQWPATLVQPVGSPLSLECTVEGTSNPNLYWYRQAAGRGLQLLFYSVGIGQISSEVPQNLSASRPQDRQFILSSKKLLLSDSGFYLCAWRTIARQGAGNTIYFGEGSWLTVV.

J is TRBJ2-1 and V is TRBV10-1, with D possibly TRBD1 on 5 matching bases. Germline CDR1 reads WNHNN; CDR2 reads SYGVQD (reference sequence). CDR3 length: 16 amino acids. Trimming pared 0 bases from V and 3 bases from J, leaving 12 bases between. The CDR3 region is CASSESIAGNYNEQFF. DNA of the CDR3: TGCGCCAGCAGTGAGTCAATAGCAGGGAACTACAATGAGCAGTTCTTC.

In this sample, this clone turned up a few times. CDR3 loop: CASSQRGGNADTQYF. In DNA, the CDR3 is TGTGCCAGCAGCCAGAGAGGGGGCAACGCAGATACGCAGTATTTT. V usage is TRBV7-9 and J usage is TRBJ2-3; the match to TRBD1 covers 7 bases. J lost 4 bases, V lost 5 bases, and 9 bases had no gene match. The CDR3 consists of 15 residues. The germline gives CDR1 SEHNR, CDR2 FQNEAQ (reference sequence).

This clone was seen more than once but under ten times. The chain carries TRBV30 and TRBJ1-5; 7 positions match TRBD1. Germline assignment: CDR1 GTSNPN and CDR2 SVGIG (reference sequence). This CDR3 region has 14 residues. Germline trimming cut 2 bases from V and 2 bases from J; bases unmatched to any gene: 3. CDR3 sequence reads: CAWSFGTGNQPQHF. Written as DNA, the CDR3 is TGTGCCTGGAGTTTCGGGACAGGCAATCAGCCCCAGCATTTT.

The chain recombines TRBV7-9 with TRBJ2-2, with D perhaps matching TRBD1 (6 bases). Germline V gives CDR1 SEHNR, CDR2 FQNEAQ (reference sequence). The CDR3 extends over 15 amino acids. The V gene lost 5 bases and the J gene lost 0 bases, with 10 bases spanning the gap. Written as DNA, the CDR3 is TGTGCCAGCAGCCTTGACAGGACGAACACCGGGGAGCTGTTTTTT. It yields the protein CASSLDRTNTGELFF.

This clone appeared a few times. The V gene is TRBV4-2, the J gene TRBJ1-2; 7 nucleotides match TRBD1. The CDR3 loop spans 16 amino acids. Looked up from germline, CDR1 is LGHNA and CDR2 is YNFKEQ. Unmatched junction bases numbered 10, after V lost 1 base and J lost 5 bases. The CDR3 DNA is TGTGCCAGCAGCCAAGTGGGACAGACCGAAGGGTATGGCTACACCTTC. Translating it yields CASSQVGQTEGYGYTF.

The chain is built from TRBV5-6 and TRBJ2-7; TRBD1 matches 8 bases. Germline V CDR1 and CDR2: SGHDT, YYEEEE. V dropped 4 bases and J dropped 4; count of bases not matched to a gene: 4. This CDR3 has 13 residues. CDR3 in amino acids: CASSPDRDYEQYF. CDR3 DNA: TGTGCCAGCAGCCCGGACAGGGATTACGAGCAGTACTTC.

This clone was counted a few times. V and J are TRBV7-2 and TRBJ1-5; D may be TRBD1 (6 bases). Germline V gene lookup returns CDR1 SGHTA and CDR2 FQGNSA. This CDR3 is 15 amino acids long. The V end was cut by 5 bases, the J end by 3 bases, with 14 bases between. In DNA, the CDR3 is TGTGCCAGCAGCAAAGGGGGGAGCGACAATCAGCCCCAGCATTTT. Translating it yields CASSKGGSDNQPQHF.